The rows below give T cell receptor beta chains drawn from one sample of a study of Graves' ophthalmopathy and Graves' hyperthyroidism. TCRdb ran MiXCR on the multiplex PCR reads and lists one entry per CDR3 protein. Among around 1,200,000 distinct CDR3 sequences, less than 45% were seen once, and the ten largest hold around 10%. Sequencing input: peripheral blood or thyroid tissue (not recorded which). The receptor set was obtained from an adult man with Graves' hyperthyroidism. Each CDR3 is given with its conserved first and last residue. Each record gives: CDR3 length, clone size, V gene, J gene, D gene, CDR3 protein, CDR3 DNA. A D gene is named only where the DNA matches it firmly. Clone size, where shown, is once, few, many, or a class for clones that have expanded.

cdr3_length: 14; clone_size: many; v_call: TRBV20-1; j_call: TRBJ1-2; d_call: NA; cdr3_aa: CSANPLDLVWGYTF; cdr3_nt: TGCAGTGCTAACCCACTGGACCTCGTCTGGGGCTACACCTTC
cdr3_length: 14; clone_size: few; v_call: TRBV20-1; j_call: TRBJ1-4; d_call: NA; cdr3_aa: CSAVRGTINEKLFF; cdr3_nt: TGCAGTGCTGTACGCGGGACGATTAATGAAAAACTGTTTTTT
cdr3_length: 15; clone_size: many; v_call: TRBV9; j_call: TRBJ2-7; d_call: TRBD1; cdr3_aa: CASSVSGTGIYEQYF; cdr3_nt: TGTGCCAGCAGCGTCAGTGGGACAGGGATCTACGAGCAGTACTTC
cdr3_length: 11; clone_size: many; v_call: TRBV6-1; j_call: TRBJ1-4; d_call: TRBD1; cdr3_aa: CASTDRGKLFF; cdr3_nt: TGTGCCAGCACCGACAGGGGAAAACTGTTTTTT
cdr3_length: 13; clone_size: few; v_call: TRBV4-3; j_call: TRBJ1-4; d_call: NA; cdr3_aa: CASSQGEREKLFF; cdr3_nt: TGCGCCAGCAGCCAAGGGGAGCGCGAAAAACTGTTTTTT
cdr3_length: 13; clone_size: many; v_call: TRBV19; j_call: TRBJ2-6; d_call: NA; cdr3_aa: CPVRSSGANVLTF; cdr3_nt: TGTCCAGTACGAAGCTCTGGGGCCAACGTCCTGACTTTC
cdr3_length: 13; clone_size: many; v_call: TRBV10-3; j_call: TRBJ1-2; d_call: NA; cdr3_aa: CAIKLQGGYGYTF; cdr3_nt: TGTGCCATCAAGCTACAGGGTGGCTATGGCTACACCTTC
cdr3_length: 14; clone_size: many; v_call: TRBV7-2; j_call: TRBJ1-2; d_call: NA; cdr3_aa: CASTLGGMKLGYTF; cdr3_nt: TGTGCCAGCACACTGGGGGGGATGAAGCTTGGCTACACCTTC
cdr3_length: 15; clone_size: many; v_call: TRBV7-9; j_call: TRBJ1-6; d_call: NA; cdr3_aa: CASSPYRSYNSPLHF; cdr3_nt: TGTGCCAGCAGCCCATACAGGAGCTATAATTCACCCCTCCACTTT
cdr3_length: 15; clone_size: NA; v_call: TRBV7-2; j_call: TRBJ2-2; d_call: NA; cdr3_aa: CASSSIGLTTGELFF; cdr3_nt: TGTGCCAGCAGCTCGATTGGGCTAACCACCGGGGAGCTGTTTTTT
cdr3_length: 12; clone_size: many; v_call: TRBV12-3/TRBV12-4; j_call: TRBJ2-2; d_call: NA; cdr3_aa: CASGENTGELFF; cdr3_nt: TGTGCCAGCGGAGAAAACACCGGGGAGCTGTTTTTT
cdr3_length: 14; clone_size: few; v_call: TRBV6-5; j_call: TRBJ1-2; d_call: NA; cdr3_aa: CASSNMDRAYGYTF; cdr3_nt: TGTGCCAGCAGTAACATGGACCGTGCCTATGGCTACACCTTC
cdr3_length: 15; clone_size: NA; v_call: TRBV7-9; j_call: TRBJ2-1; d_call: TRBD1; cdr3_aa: CASSRPPGQPNEQFF; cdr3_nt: TGTGCCAGCAGTCGACCCCCGGGACAGCCCAATGAGCAGTTCTTC
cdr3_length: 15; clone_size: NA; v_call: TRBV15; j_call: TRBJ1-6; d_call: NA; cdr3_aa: CATSRSGQGKSPLHF; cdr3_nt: TGTGCCACCAGCAGATCCGGGCAGGGAAAATCACCCCTCCACTTT
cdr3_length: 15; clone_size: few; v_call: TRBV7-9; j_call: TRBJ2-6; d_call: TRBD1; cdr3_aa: CASSGRGRGANVLTF; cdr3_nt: TGTGCCAGCAGCGGCAGGGGGCGTGGGGCCAACGTCCTGACTTTC
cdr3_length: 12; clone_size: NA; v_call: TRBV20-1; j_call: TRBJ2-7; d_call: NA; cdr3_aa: CSARPSSYGQYF; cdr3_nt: TGCAGTGCTAGACCCAGCAGTTACGGGCAGTACTTC
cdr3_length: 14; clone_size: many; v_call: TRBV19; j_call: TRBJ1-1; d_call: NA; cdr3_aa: CASSSFSGDTEAFF; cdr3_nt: TGTGCCAGTAGTTCATTCTCCGGGGACACTGAAGCTTTCTTT
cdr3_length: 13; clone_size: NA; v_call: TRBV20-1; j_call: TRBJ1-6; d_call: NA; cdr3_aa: CSAPGAGESPLHF; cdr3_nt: TGCAGTGCCCCCGGGGCAGGGGAATCACCCCTCCACTTT
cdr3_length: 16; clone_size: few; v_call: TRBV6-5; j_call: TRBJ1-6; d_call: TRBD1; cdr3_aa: CASSQTQGAWNSPLHF; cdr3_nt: TGTGCCAGCAGTCAAACACAGGGGGCTTGGAATTCACCCCTCCACTTT
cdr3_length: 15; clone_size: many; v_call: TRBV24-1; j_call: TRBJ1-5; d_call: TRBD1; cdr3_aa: CATSGPGGPNQPQHF; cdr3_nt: TGTGCCACCAGTGGACCAGGGGGGCCCAATCAGCCCCAGCATTTT
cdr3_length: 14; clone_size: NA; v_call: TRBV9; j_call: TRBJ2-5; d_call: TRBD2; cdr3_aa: CASSQSGGEETQYF; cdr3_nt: TGTGCCAGCAGCCAATCGGGGGGGGAAGAGACCCAGTACTTC
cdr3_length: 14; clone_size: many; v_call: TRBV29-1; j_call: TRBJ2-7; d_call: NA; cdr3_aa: CSVRGGVGSSEQYF; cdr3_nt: TGCAGCGTTAGAGGAGGGGTAGGTAGTAGCGAGCAGTACTTC
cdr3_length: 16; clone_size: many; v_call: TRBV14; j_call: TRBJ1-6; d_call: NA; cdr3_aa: CASSHRDSLFWSPLHF; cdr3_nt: TGTGCCAGCAGCCATCGGGACTCCTTATTTTGGTCACCCCTCCACTTT
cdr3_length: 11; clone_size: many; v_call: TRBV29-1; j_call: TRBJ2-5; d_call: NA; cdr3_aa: CSVAEMETQYF; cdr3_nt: TGCAGCGTCGCGGAGATGGAGACCCAGTACTTC
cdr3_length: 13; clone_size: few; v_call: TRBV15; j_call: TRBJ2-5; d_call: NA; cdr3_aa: CATADSPGETQYF; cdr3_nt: TGTGCCACCGCCGACAGCCCTGGGGAGACCCAGTACTTC
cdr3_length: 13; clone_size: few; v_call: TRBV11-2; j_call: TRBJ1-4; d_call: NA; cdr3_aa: CASSGGPREKLFF; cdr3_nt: TGTGCCAGCAGCGGAGGACCTAGGGAAAAACTGTTTTTT
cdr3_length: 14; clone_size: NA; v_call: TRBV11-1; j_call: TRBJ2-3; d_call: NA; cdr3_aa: CASSPRPGGDTQYF; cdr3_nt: TGTGCCAGCAGCCCCCGACCAGGAGGTGATACGCAGTATTTT
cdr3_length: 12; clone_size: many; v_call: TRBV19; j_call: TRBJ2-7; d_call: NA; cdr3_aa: CASQTGGGEQYF; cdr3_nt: TGTGCCAGCCAAACTGGGGGAGGAGAGCAGTACTTC
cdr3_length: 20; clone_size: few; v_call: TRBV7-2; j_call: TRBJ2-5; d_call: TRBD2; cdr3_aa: CASSLAGRGKAGGPKETQYF; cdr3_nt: TGTGCCAGCAGCTTAGCTGGCAGGGGGAAAGCGGGAGGGCCAAAAGAGACCCAGTACTTC
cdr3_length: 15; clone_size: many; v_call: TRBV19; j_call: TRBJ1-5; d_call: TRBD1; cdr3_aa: CASSPKDRGNQPQHF; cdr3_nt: TGTGCCAGTAGCCCAAAAGACAGGGGCAATCAGCCCCAGCATTTT
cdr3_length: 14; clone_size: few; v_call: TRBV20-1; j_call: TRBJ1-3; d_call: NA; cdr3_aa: CSARKENSGNTIYF; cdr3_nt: TGCAGTGCTAGAAAGGAGAACTCTGGAAACACCATATATTTT
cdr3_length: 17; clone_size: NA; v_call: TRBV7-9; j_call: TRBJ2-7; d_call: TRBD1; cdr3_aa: CATSLLRRDRGTNEQYF; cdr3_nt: TGTGCCACTTCCCTCCTCAGGCGGGACAGGGGGACTAACGAGCAGTACTTC
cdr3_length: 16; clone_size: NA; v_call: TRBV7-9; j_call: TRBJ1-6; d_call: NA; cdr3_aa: CASSSSGWTDNSPLHF; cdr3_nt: TGTGCCAGCAGCTCTAGCGGGTGGACAGATAATTCACCCCTCCACTTT
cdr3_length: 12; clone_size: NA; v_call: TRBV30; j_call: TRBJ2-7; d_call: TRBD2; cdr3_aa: CAWRLAGGEQYF; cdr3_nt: TGTGCCTGGAGGTTAGCGGGAGGGGAGCAGTACTTC
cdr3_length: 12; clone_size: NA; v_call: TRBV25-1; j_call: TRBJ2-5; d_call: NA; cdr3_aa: CASSSPPAAQYF; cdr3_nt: TGTGCCAGCAGTTCCCCCCCCGCGGCCCAGTACTTC
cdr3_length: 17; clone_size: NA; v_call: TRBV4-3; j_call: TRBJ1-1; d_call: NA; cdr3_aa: CASSQNVRGVGGTEAFF; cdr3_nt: TGCGCCAGCAGCCAAAATGTGCGGGGAGTTGGAGGGACTGAAGCTTTCTTT
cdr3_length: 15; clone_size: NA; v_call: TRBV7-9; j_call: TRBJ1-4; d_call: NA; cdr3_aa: CASSPGLNTGEKLFF; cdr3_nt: TGTGCCAGCAGCCCAGGACTCAACACCGGTGAAAAACTGTTTTTT
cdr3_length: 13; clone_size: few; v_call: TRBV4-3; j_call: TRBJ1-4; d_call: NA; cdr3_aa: CASSQVLDEKLFF; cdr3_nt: TGCGCCAGCAGCCAAGTTTTAGATGAAAAACTGTTTTTT
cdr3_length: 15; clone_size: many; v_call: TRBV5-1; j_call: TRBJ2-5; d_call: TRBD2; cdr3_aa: CASSLAGERDGTQYF; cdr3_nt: TGCGCCAGCAGCTTGGCGGGAGAGCGGGACGGGACCCAGTACTTC
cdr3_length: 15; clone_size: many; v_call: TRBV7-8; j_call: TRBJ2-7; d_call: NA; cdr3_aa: CASSLGRQTRYEQYF; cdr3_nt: TGTGCCAGCAGCTTAGGTCGCCAGACACGATACGAGCAGTACTTC
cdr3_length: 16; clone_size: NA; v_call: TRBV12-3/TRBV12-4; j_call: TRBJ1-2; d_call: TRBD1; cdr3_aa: CASSPGRRQGLTGNTF; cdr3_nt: TGTGCCAGCAGTCCGGGCCGACGACAGGGGTTAACTGGAAACACCTTC
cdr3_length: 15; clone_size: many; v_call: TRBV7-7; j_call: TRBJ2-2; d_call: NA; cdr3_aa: CASSPQGASTGELFF; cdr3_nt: TGTGCCAGCAGCCCTCAGGGCGCGAGCACCGGGGAGCTGTTTTTT
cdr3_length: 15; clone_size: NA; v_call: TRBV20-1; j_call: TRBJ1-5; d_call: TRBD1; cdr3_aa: CSARGDSYSNQPQHF; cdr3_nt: TGCAGTGCTAGAGGGGACAGCTATAGCAATCAGCCCCAGCATTTT
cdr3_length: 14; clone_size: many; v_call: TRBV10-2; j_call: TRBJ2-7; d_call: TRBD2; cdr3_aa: CASGLLAKAYEQYF; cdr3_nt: TGCGCCAGCGGACTACTAGCGAAAGCCTACGAGCAGTACTTC
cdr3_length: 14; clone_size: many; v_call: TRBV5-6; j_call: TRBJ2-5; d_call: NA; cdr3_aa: CASSFSGVAETQYF; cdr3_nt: TGTGCCAGCAGCTTTTCAGGGGTGGCAGAGACCCAGTACTTC
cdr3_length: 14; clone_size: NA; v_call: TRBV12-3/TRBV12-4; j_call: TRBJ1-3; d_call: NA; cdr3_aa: CASSFGGTGNTIYF; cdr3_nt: TGTGCCAGCAGTTTCGGGGGGACTGGAAACACCATATATTTT
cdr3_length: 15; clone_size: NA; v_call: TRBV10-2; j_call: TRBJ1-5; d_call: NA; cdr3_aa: CASSEPAQPNQPQHF; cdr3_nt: TGCGCCAGCAGTGAGCCGGCACAGCCCAATCAGCCCCAGCATTTT